The sequence of this T cell receptor (beta chain) was determined in a study of CD8+CD57+ T cells in acquired aplastic anemia. The overall study: Average DNA yield from sorted CD4+ and CD8+ cells was about 3 ug.

CD8+CD57+ cell expansion, shown by flow cytometry, had occurred in the patients selected for sequencing. The germline V gene has CDR1 LNHNV and CDR2 YYDKDF (reference sequence). The CDR3 is made up of 14 amino acids. This clonotype was seen a few times. At one end, the junction sequence differs from germline, possibly due to a read error. CDR3 and TCR beta VDJ profiling relied on genomic DNA as the template. TCRdb reprocessed the reads via MiXCR and lists one record per CDR3 protein. The data hold 100,000 to 150,000 distinct CDR3 sequences, with 55% to 60% observed a single time. The sequence was collected from a human donor with aplastic anemia. The chain carries TRBV15 and TRBJ2-5; tentatively, D is TRBD1 or TRBD2 (6 bases each). The sample consisted of sorted CD4+, CD8+, or CD8+CD57+ T cells (not recorded which) from PBMCs. The CDR3 sequence: CATSTRVTGAPVFF. CDR3 DNA: TGTGCCACCAGCACCAGGGTCACGGGGGCCCCCGTCTTCTTC.